This TCR beta chain was retrieved from a study of molecular identifiers for immune sequencing clone quantification. Study-wide context: Within a replicate experiment, RNA obtained from either roughly 20,000 or 100,000 naive CD8 cells was divided into five aliquots, and four of those aliquots were then sequenced.

This clonotype was counted a few times. The antigen is unknown. V shed 0 bases, J shed 0 bases, and the junction held 5 bases outside the gene matches. Per germline, CDR1 MNHEY and CDR2 SMNVEV (reference sequence). This CDR3 is built from 18 residues. Previously published methods and listed TCR primers were used for the bulk TCR libraries. One entry per CDR3 protein, called by TCRdb with MiXCR from the PCR reads. The sample carries about 510,000 distinct CDR3 sequences, 20% to 25% recorded once. Study-level findings and limits: Underestimation of highly expanded clone sizes could arise where identical TCR molecules share a barcode. Amid approximately 1 million naive cells, spiked Jurkat TCR RNA from one cell was reportedly still detectable.

The chain has TRBV27 and TRBJ2-4, with TRBD2 matching 10 bases. The source of this sequence is a human donor in good health. Some libraries in this study had Jurkat cell RNA spiked in. Sequencing was done on a sample of naive CD8+ T cells from blood, with Jurkat cell RNA spiked in. Documented subset: FACS-sorted CD8+CD4-CCR7+CD45RA+ naive T cells. The CDR3 is CASSLSSLAGVAKNIQYF. The CDR3 DNA reads as TGTGCCAGCAGTTTATCCTCCCTAGCGGGAGTAGCCAAAAACATTCAGTACTTC.